One and the same sample provided the 11 T cell receptor beta chains below, sequenced in a study of T-cell reconstitution after alpha-beta-depleted transplantation in children (dated by TCRdb to about 2016). The method behind the library was PCR. TCRdb names Illumina HiSeq 2500 as the instrument used. Molecular barcoding was employed in the preparation of TCR libraries, with unique molecular identifiers being used to normalize TCRbeta repertoire quantification. TCRdb passed the public sequencing reads through fastp at Q25 and MiXCR, retaining productive beta sequences. When rows share a CDR3 protein, they turn into one entry using the most common DNA and genes. Counted in this sample were roughly 150,000 distinct CDR3 sequences; roughly 11% of them appeared once. Jointly, the top ten make up about 13% of the sample. This specimen's treatment or condition label, per the study, means: allogeneic hematopoietic cell transplantation with graft depleted of TCRalphabeta T cells and CD19 B cells.

The sequences come from PBMCs, collected before TCRalphabeta/CD19-depleted stem cell transplant. All receptors come from a boy between 2 and 10 years old with acute myeloid leukemia, due to receive a stem cell transplant.

The table lists this clonotype with many counts. The chain is built from TRBV20-1 and TRBJ2-2; possible D gene TRBD2, 5 bases. Germline CDR1 reads DFQATT; CDR2 reads SNEGSKA (reference sequence). V dropped 1 base and J dropped 3 bases, with 15 bases sitting between them. The CDR3 length is 16 residues. CDR3 loop: CSARVRGAAYTGELFF. CDR3 nucleotide sequence: TGCAGTGCTAGAGTCCGGGGAGCGGCATACACCGGGGAGCTGTTTTTT.

To note about this clonotype: This sequence may be a read error, since a much larger clone differs from it by one base. The chain is built from TRBV20-1 and TRBJ2-3; D gene uncertain. The end of the DNA is better explained by TRBJ1-5, so the J call may be wrong. This CDR3 comprises 14 residues. Germline CDR1 reads DFQATT; CDR2 reads SNEGSKA (reference sequence). DNA for the CDR3: TGCAGTGCCGCTAGGCGGGCCTTCACAGATACGCAGCATTTT. This translates into CSAARRAFTDTQHF.

This clonotype appeared many times. V gene TRBV15 combines with J gene TRBJ2-7; either TRBD1 or TRBD2 may supply D (5 bases each). Germline lookup yields CDR1 LNHNV and CDR2 YYDKDF (reference sequence). The CDR3 is 14 amino acids. With 1 base removed from V and 5 bases from J, the gap between germline ends came to 12 bases. CDR3 sequence reads: CATSRGQQGDEQYF. Written as DNA, the CDR3 is TGTGCCACCAGCAGAGGACAGCAGGGAGACGAGCAGTACTTC.

Comments on this clonotype: A much larger clone lies one base from this, so it may be a read error. CDR3 sequence: CVSSSPKGDTQYF. In DNA form, the CDR3 reads TGTGTCAGCAGTTCCCCCAAGGGCGATACGCAGTATTTT. J is TRBJ2-3 and V is TRBV27, with D unclear. Germline CDR1 MNHEY, CDR2 SMNVEV (reference sequence). The CDR3 is 13 residues long.

In its sample, this clonotype was seen many times. The chain recombines TRBV30 with TRBJ1-1; unclear D gene. This CDR3 comprises 13 residues. The germline CDR1 and CDR2 sequences are GTSNPN and SVGIG (reference sequence). The ends were cut back, 4 bases at V and 0 bases at J, with 9 bases in the middle. The CDR3 here is CAWMDGLNTEAFF. The CDR3 bases are TGTGCCTGGATGGACGGCTTGAACACTGAAGCTTTCTTT.

Ten or more counts support this clonotype. V is TRBV24-1 and J is TRBJ2-3; 11 bases fit TRBD1. The CDR3 length is 16 residues. V shed 4 bases and J 5 bases; nucleotides not matched to a gene: 7. Germline loops: CDR1 KGHDR, CDR2 SFDVKD. This CDR3 is CATSDPGQGVLDTQYF. In DNA form, the CDR3 reads TGTGCCACCAGTGACCCGGGACAGGGGGTTTTAGATACGCAGTATTTT.

This clonotype has ten or more counts. The V gene is TRBV20-1, the J gene TRBJ2-5; D unclear. The CDR3 is 15 amino acids. The V gene's germline CDR1 is DFQATT and CDR2 SNEGSKA (reference sequence). The V end lost 1 base, the J end lost 4 bases, and 16 bases lay between the germline ends. The CDR3 is CSARAPVGSRETQYF. The CDR3 DNA follows: TGCAGTGCTAGAGCCCCAGTAGGGTCCCGAGAGACCCAGTACTTC.

Many counts were recorded for this clonotype. The rearrangement uses TRBV5-1 and TRBJ2-7; D is possibly TRBD1 (6 bases). CDR1 and CDR2 (germline): SGHRS, YFSETQ. Trimming took off 0 bases at V and 3 bases at J, with 13 bases between the two ends. The CDR3 runs to 15 residues. CDR3 protein: CASSLETGNYYEQYF. In nucleotides, the CDR3 is TGCGCCAGCAGCTTGGAGACAGGAAACTACTACGAGCAGTACTTC.

Concerning this clonotype itself: Possible read error: a much larger clone is one base away. The chain uses TRBV10-3 and TRBJ1-1; no reliable D call. CDR3 length: 14 amino acids. Trimming cost V 0 bases and J 0 bases, with 5 bases left between them. Germline values: CDR1 ENHRY, CDR2 SYGVKD. CDR3 nucleotide sequence: TGTGCCATCAGTGAGTCAGCCATGAACACTGAAGCTTTCTTT. Translation gives CAISESAMNTEAFF.

This clonotype was detected only a few times. V gene TRBV20-1 combines with J gene TRBJ1-6, with D possibly TRBD1 on 6 matching bases. This CDR3 is built from 16 residues. Per germline, CDR1 DFQATT and CDR2 SNEGSKA (reference sequence). The V end lost 4 bases, the J end lost 1 base, and 14 bases lay between the germline ends. The CDR3 is CSATNREGSYNSPLHF. The CDR3 coding sequence is TGCAGTGCTACCAACAGGGAGGGGTCCTATAATTCACCCCTCCACTTT.

Ten or more counts support this clonotype. The chain employs TRBV20-1 and TRBJ2-6; 7 positions match TRBD1. Trimming at V came to 5 bases and at J to 0 bases, leaving 4 bases not matched to a gene. In germline, CDR1 is DFQATT, CDR2 SNEGSKA (reference sequence). There are 15 residues in the CDR3. This chain's CDR3 is CSAPRDSSGANVLTF. In DNA form, the CDR3 reads TGCAGTGCTCCCCGGGACAGCTCTGGGGCCAACGTCCTGACTTTC.